These 10 T cell receptor beta chains share one sample of origin, sequenced in a study of blood T cell repertoires in COVID-19. The assay was immunoSEQ multiplex PCR, and TCRdb's table has in-frame clones only and misses some. The table lists roughly 38,000 clones, roughly 80% of them singletons. The specimen sequenced was peripheral blood. The origin of the receptors is a man in his sixties with active COVID-19.

The chain employs TRBV28 and TRBJ1-5; 8 nucleotides align to TRBD1. Per germline, CDR1 MDHEN and CDR2 SYDVKM. V lost 2 bases to trimming and J lost 6 bases; unmatched junction nucleotides: 3. The CDR3 consists of 14 residues. The CDR3 here is CASSLPTGVQPQHF. CDR3 bases: TGTGCCAGCAGTTTACCGACAGGGGTTCAGCCCCAGCATTTT.

The J gene is TRBJ1-2, the V gene TRBV24-1, with D unresolved. The ends were cut back, 7 bases at V and 5 bases at J, with 13 bases in the middle. From germline, CDR1 is KGHDR and CDR2 SFDVKD. This CDR3 region has 13 residues. CDR3 residues: CATSPGIGYGYTF. DNA of the CDR3: TGTGCCACCAGCCCGGGGATAGGGTATGGCTACACCTTC.

J is TRBJ2-7 and V is TRBV11-2; 13 positions agree with TRBD2. The CDR3 totals 13 residues. The trim removed 8 bases at V and 6 bases at J, leaving 4 bases unmatched. CDR1 is SGHAT and CDR2 is FQNNGV in the germline V gene. CDR3 in amino acids: CASFGLAGAEQYF. Here the CDR3 DNA reads TGTGCCAGCTTTGGACTAGCGGGAGCCGAGCAGTACTTC.

This sequence joins TRBV6-6 and TRBJ2-7; 12 bases are a match to TRBD2. The CDR3 has 15 amino acids. V lost 5 bases to trimming and J lost 5 bases; unmatched junction nucleotides: 7. Germline assignment: CDR1 MNHNY and CDR2 SVGAGI (reference sequence). For the CDR3, the DNA is TGTGCCAGCAGTCGACTAGCGGGAGAGCGGAACGAGCAGTACTTC. It is translated as CASSRLAGERNEQYF.

The CDR3 is CASSVAGTSYEQYF. The CDR3 coding sequence is TGTGCCAGCAGCGTGGCGGGTACCTCCTACGAGCAGTACTTC. The chain has TRBV9 and TRBJ2-7; the D gene is possibly TRBD2 (5 bases). Trimming took 2 bases from V and 0 from J, leaving 9 bases between them. This CDR3 region has 14 residues. Germline V gene lookup returns CDR1 SGDLS and CDR2 YYNGEE.

This chain connects TRBV7-9 to TRBJ1-3; 7 positions agree with TRBD1. Per the germline V gene, CDR1 is SEHNR and CDR2 is FQNEAQ (reference sequence). The CDR3 length is 17 residues. V trimming: 5 bases; J trimming: 4 bases; junction bases outside the gene matches: 14. The CDR3 sequence is CASSHQPGQLSGNTIYF. Here the CDR3 DNA reads TGTGCCAGCAGCCATCAACCGGGACAGCTCTCAGGAAACACCATATATTTT.

This clone occurred a few times. The genes are TRBV14 and TRBJ2-7; perhaps TRBD2 as D (5 bases). The CDR3 contains 12 residues. Germline values: CDR1 SGHDN, CDR2 FVKESK. The V gene lost 1 base and the J gene lost 7 bases, with 8 bases spanning the gap. The CDR3 coding sequence is TGTGCCAGCAGCCAAGTTAGAGGGGAGCAGTACTTC. This sequence encodes CASSQVRGEQYF. Full variable domain (missing parts from reference TRBV14 and TRBJ2-7): EAGVTQFPSHSVIEKGQTVTLRCDPISGHDNLYWYRRVMGKEIKFLLHFVKESKQDESGMPNNRFLAERTGGTYSTLKVQPAELEDSGVYFCASSQVRGEQYFGPGTRLTVT.

The J gene is TRBJ1-5, the V gene TRBV6-6; 8 nucleotides line up with TRBD1. The ends lost 7 bases at V and 0 bases at J; junction bases unmatched: 8. Germline values: CDR1 MNHNY, CDR2 SVGAGI (reference sequence). This CDR3 is 16 amino acids long. The CDR3 DNA reads TGTGCCAGCACCACAACAGGGGGACATAGCAATCAGCCCCAGCATTTT. It translates to CASTTTGGHSNQPQHF.

This clone was counted between two and nine times. This chain joins TRBV19 and TRBJ1-1; TRBD1 aligns across 8 bases. Per the germline V gene, CDR1 is LNHDA and CDR2 is SQIVND (reference sequence). Trimming removed 10 bases from V and 10 bases from J; junction bases left unmatched: 14. This CDR3 comprises 13 residues. This CDR3 is CATQVRQGRGAFF. CDR3 nucleotide sequence: TGTGCCACCCAAGTCCGACAGGGGCGGGGAGCTTTCTTT.

This chain links TRBV6-6 with TRBJ1-5, with D tentatively TRBD1 (6 bases). The germline V and J ends were trimmed by 6 bases and 7 bases, with 22 bases remaining between them. This CDR3 comprises 16 residues. Per the germline V gene, CDR1 is MNHNY and CDR2 is SVGAGI (reference sequence). The CDR3 sequence: CASRRGAGGQGQPQHF. The CDR3 nucleotides read TGTGCCAGCAGGAGAGGGGCGGGGGGCCAAGGGCAGCCCCAGCATTTT.